Presented here are 26 T cell receptor beta chains from one specimen sequenced in a study of T cells in Graves' hyperthyroidism and ophthalmopathy. TCR beta CDR3 region amplification was performed from RNA transcripts. First-round RT-PCR targeting the TCR CDR3 was performed with the HTBI primer set. TCRdb fed the multiplex PCR reads into MiXCR, producing one record per CDR3 protein. Of roughly 300,000 distinct CDR3 sequences detected, around 20% appear once; the ten largest clones hold roughly 52%. Sequences were obtained from blood. The receptor source for this set is a woman aged 45-65 years with Graves' hyperthyroidism.

The J gene is TRBJ2-1, the V gene TRBV6-1; 11 bases are a match to TRBD2. The germline V gene encodes CDR1 MNHNS and CDR2 SASEGT. The CDR3 extends over 17 amino acids. V was clipped by 7 bases and J by 4 bases; unmatched bases: 12. Here the CDR3 DNA reads TGTGCCAGCATCTTAGCGGGAGGGCCAGTTGAGTACAATGAGCAGTTCTTC. It codes for CASILAGGPVEYNEQFF.

This clonotype has ten or more counts. The V gene is TRBV5-8, the J gene TRBJ1-1; maybe TRBD1 (5 bases). Trimming took off 6 bases at V and 0 bases at J, with 15 bases between the two ends. The germline V gene has CDR1 SGHTS and CDR2 YDEGEE. The length of the CDR3 is 15 residues. DNA for the CDR3: TGTGCCAGCACCGGGGGAGGGTCCATGAACACTGAAGCTTTCTTT. Its protein product is CASTGGGSMNTEAFF.

The chain combines TRBV19 with TRBJ2-2, with TRBD2 identical over 8 bases. This CDR3 has 14 residues. Germline V gene sequence: CDR1 LNHDA, CDR2 SQIVND (reference sequence). The V and J ends lost 6 bases and 10 bases, in that order; junction bases with no gene match: 10. This CDR3 reads CASRPGLVRSELFF. The CDR3 DNA is TGTGCCAGTAGGCCGGGACTAGTTCGCTCGGAGCTGTTTTTT.

This clonotype was seen a few times. This chain links TRBV20-1 with TRBJ2-4, with D hard to call. Trimming removed 0 bases from V and 0 bases from J, with 6 bases in between. CDR1 DFQATT and CDR2 SNEGSKA come from the germline V gene (reference sequence). The CDR3 has 14 residues. In DNA, the CDR3 is TGCAGTGCTAGAGACTACGGAGCCAAAAACATTCAGTACTTC. Protein: CSARDYGAKNIQYF.

This clonotype showed up many times. The chain has TRBV27 and TRBJ1-5; tentatively, D is TRBD1 (6 bases). Germline CDR1 reads MNHEY; CDR2 reads SMNVEV (reference sequence). V was trimmed by 2 bases and J by 0 bases, leaving 8 bases between them. The CDR3 contains 15 residues. CDR3 region: CASSLEGDSNQPQHF. For the CDR3, the DNA is TGTGCCAGCAGTTTAGAGGGGGATAGCAATCAGCCCCAGCATTTT.

This clonotype was recorded at least ten times. The chain has TRBV3-1 and TRBJ2-5, with 9 bases matching TRBD1. This CDR3 has 18 residues. V lost 4 bases, J lost 3 bases, and 15 bases stayed unmatched. Germline CDR1 and CDR2: LGHDT and YNNKEL (reference sequence). The CDR3 region has the DNA TGTGCCAGCAGCCCCTTAACCGGACAGGGGCTTAGGAAAGAGACCCAGTACTTC. Translated, it gives CASSPLTGQGLRKETQYF.

The V call is TRBV6-5, the J call TRBJ2-3, with unresolved D. V shed 0 bases and J shed 5 bases, with 6 bases lying between them. This CDR3 is 13 amino acids long. Germline loops: CDR1 MNHEY, CDR2 SVGAGI. The CDR3 loop reads CASSYSGRDTQYF. CDR3 nucleotide sequence: TGTGCCAGCAGTTACTCCGGCCGAGATACGCAGTATTTT.

The rearrangement links TRBV19 to TRBJ2-1, with 10 nucleotides matching TRBD2. The trim removed 3 bases at V and 7 bases at J, leaving 9 bases unmatched. Germline V gives CDR1 LNHDA, CDR2 SQIVND (reference sequence). The CDR3 extends over 16 amino acids. CDR3 nucleotide sequence: TGTGCCAGTAGTATCCGGAGCGGGGGGGCCGGAAATGAGCAGTTCTTC. It codes for CASSIRSGGAGNEQFF.

This clonotype appeared a few times. The V call is TRBV19, the J call TRBJ1-2; D gene ambiguous. The CDR3 length is 14 residues. V lost 6 bases and J 0 bases, leaving 11 bases between the germline ends. Germline assignment: CDR1 LNHDA and CDR2 SQIVND (reference sequence). The CDR3 nucleotides read TGTGCCAGTAGACTGGACGGAACTAACTATGGCTACACCTTC. Translation gives CASRLDGTNYGYTF.

This clonotype showed up many times. The chain has TRBV12-3 or TRBV12-4 and TRBJ1-5; D not certain. The ends were cut back, 1 base at V and 6 bases at J, with 10 bases in the middle. The CDR3 runs 14 residues. In nucleotides, the CDR3 is TGTGCCAGCAGTTTAGTGGGTGGGAGTCAGCCCCAGCATTTT. The encoded protein is CASSLVGGSQPQHF.

This clonotype turned up a few times. V gene TRBV6-5 combines with J gene TRBJ2-7; 9 nucleotides line up with TRBD2. Germline-derived CDR1 and CDR2 are MNHEY and SVGAGI. Losses at the gene ends were 0 bases for V and 3 bases for J; bases not matched to a gene: 18. The CDR3 spans 20 residues. CDR3 protein: CASSYSSLASGAPTHYEQYF. CDR3 in DNA: TGTGCCAGCAGTTACTCGAGTTTGGCTAGCGGGGCCCCGACCCACTACGAGCAGTACTTC.

At least ten counts were recorded for this clonotype. The V and J genes are TRBV28 and TRBJ1-1, with D hard to call. Germline CDR1 reads MDHEN; CDR2 reads SYDVKM. V was cut by 2 bases and J by 5 bases, with 12 bases left in between. The length of the CDR3 is 14 residues. For the CDR3, the DNA is TGTGCCAGCAGTTTAGGAGGGATGGGTACTGAAGCTTTCTTT. This encodes CASSLGGMGTEAFF.

This clonotype was seen at least ten times. The chain is built from TRBV2 and TRBJ2-3, with 10 bases lining up with TRBD2. This CDR3 region has 18 residues. The J segment lost 2 bases and the V segment lost 4 bases, leaving 12 bases of the junction unmatched. Germline CDR1 is SNHLY and CDR2 is FYNNEI. CDR3 loop: CASSGPTSTSGYTDTQYF. CDR3 nucleotides: TGTGCCAGCAGTGGCCCAACTTCGACTAGCGGGTACACAGATACGCAGTATTTT.

In its sample, this clonotype was seen many times. This chain connects TRBV20-1 to TRBJ2-7; 14 bases are shared with TRBD2. This CDR3 has 15 residues. The J segment lost 0 bases and the V segment lost 5 bases, leaving 3 bases of the junction unmatched. CDR1 is DFQATT, CDR2 SNEGSKA, per germline (reference sequence). The DNA for the CDR3 is TGCAGTGCTTCAGGGACTAGCGGGGGCTCCTACGAGCAGTACTTC. It specifies CSASGTSGGSYEQYF.

This clonotype has more than one count but fewer than ten. J is TRBJ1-5 and V is TRBV20-1, with D unclear. The CDR3 contains 13 residues. V was clipped by 5 bases and J by 9 bases, with 17 bases between them. CDR1 is DFQATT, CDR2 SNEGSKA, per germline (reference sequence). The chain's CDR3 is CSALERAHRPQHF. The CDR3 DNA reads TGCAGTGCTCTGGAGAGGGCCCATCGGCCCCAGCATTTT.

This clonotype came up many times. V is TRBV20-1 and J is TRBJ2-3; 11 bases align to TRBD2. Germline CDR1 DFQATT, CDR2 SNEGSKA (reference sequence). The CDR3 has 16 residues. The V segment lost 5 bases and the J segment 2 bases; nucleotides outside the gene matches: 9. CDR3 amino acids: CSAYGTSGLITDTQYF. The CDR3 region has the DNA TGCAGTGCTTATGGGACTAGCGGATTGATCACAGATACGCAGTATTTT.

Many counts were recorded for this clonotype. The chain joins TRBV2 to TRBJ1-2; D not certain. V lost 6 bases and J 8 bases, leaving 13 bases between the germline ends. The length of the CDR3 is 12 residues. CDR1 is SNHLY, CDR2 FYNNEI, per germline. The CDR3 spells CASRETTAGYTF. The CDR3 DNA sequence: TGTGCCAGCAGGGAGACTACCGCGGGCTACACCTTC. Combining the CDR3 with reference TRBV2 and TRBJ1-2 gives the whole variable domain EPEVTQTPSHQVTQMGQEVILRCVPISNHLYFYWYRQILGQKVEFLVSFYNNEISEKSEIFDDQFSVERPDGSNFTLKIRSTKLEDSAMYFCASRETTAGYTFGSGTRLTVV.

On this clonotype itself: The CDR3 ends on some other residue instead of the conserved phenylalanine or tryptophan, so this is likely a read error. The chain carries TRBV20-1 and TRBJ1-1, with 8 bases aligning to TRBD1. Germline CDR1 and CDR2: DFQATT and SNEGSKA (reference sequence). V lost 2 bases to trimming and J lost 1 base; unmatched junction nucleotides: 6. The CDR3 loop spans 15 amino acids. The CDR3 protein is CSARFPQGGNTEAFL. Written as DNA, the CDR3 is TGCAGTGCTAGATTTCCACAGGGGGGGAACACTGAAGCTTTCCTT.

This chain connects TRBV28 to TRBJ1-1, with 10 nucleotides matching TRBD1. The CDR3 has 14 residues. Germline V gene lookup returns CDR1 MDHEN and CDR2 SYDVKM. The V and J ends lost 6 bases and 1 base, in that order; junction bases with no gene match: 2. The CDR3 DNA follows: TGTGCCAGCAGGACAGGGGGCGCGAACACTGAAGCTTTCTTT. Protein product: CASRTGGANTEAFF.

This clonotype was detected a few times. The V gene is TRBV18, the J gene TRBJ1-1, with D unresolved. V dropped 0 bases and J dropped 0 bases, with 11 bases sitting between them. Germline CDR1 and CDR2: KGHSH and LQKENI. This CDR3 spans 16 amino acids. DNA for the CDR3: TGTGCCAGCTCACCACCGGGCAGGCCTTTGAACACTGAAGCTTTCTTT. It yields the protein CASSPPGRPLNTEAFF.

This clonotype was detected ten times or more. The chain couples TRBV7-8 to TRBJ2-7; possibly TRBD2 for D (5 bases). Germline CDR1 SGHVS, CDR2 FQNEAQ. This CDR3 has 14 residues. V lost 5 bases and J 2 bases, leaving 13 bases between the germline ends. CDR3 amino acids: CASSRLEGTYEQYF. The CDR3 coding sequence is TGTGCCAGCAGCCGACTTGAGGGAACCTACGAGCAGTACTTC.

The chain carries TRBV5-6 and TRBJ1-3; D remains unclear. Germline-derived CDR1 and CDR2 are SGHDT and YYEEEE. Trimming left V 3 bases short and J 0 bases short, with 16 bases between. The CDR3 covers 17 residues. In nucleotides, the CDR3 is TGTGCCAGCAGCTCCATCGTAGGAGGGATCTCTGGAAACACCATATATTTT. Translation: CASSSIVGGISGNTIYF.

V and J are TRBV28 and TRBJ2-5; a possible D gene is TRBD2 (5 bases). The CDR3 has 16 residues. V was cut by 3 bases and J by 5 bases, with 19 bases left in between. From germline, CDR1 is MDHEN and CDR2 SYDVKM. CDR3 DNA: TGTGCCAGCAGTTTCCCTACTAGTAGTCAGTCGGAGACCCAGTACTTC. It specifies CASSFPTSSQSETQYF.

Only a few counts were recorded for this clonotype. The gene calls are TRBV7-9 and TRBJ2-5; 10 positions match TRBD1. J gave up 4 bases and V 5 bases, and 13 bases lay outside the gene matches. CDR1 and CDR2 (germline): SEHNR, FQNEAQ (reference sequence). The CDR3 is 17 amino acids. The CDR3: CASSPGTGVGARETQYF. DNA of the CDR3: TGTGCCAGCAGCCCCGGGACAGGGGTTGGGGCAAGAGAGACCCAGTACTTC.

V usage is TRBV12-3 or TRBV12-4 and J usage is TRBJ2-5; 7 bases fit TRBD2. There are 13 residues in the CDR3. The V and J ends lost 5 bases and 9 bases, in that order; junction bases with no gene match: 9. CDR3 protein: CASSGGLKVAQYF. DNA of the CDR3: TGTGCCAGCAGTGGGGGACTAAAAGTAGCCCAGTACTTC.

This clonotype has just a few counts. The chain uses TRBV6-1 and TRBJ2-3; 10 nucleotides align to TRBD2. Losses at the gene ends were 7 bases for V and 5 bases for J; bases not matched to a gene: 6. The CDR3 is 14 amino acids. Germline CDR1 is MNHNS and CDR2 is SASEGT. The CDR3 DNA reads as TGTGCCAGCAAACAAGCGGGGGGGGGAGATACGCAGTATTTT. This gives the protein CASKQAGGGDTQYF.